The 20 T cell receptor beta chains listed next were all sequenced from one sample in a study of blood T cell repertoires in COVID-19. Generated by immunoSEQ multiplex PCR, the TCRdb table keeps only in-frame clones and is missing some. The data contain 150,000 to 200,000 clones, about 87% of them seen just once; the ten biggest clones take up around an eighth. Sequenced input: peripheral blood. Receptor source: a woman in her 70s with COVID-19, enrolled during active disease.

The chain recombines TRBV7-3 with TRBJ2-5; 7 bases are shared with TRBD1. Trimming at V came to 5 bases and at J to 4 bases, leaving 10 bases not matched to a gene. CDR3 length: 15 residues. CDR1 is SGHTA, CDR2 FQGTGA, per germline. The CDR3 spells CASSESGNRGETQYF. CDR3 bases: TGTGCCAGCAGCGAAAGCGGAAACAGGGGAGAGACCCAGTACTTC.

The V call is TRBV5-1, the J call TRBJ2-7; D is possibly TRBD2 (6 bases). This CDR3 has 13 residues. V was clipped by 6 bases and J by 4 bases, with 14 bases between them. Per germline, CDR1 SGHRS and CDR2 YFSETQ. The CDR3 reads CASTGTSRYEQYF. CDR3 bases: TGCGCCAGCACAGGGACTTCACGTTACGAGCAGTACTTC.

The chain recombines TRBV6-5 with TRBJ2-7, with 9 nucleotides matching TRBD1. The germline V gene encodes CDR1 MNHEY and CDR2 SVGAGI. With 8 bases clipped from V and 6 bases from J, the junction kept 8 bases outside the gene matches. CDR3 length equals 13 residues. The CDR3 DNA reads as TGTGCCAGCCAGGGACAGGGTTACCGCGAGCAGTACTTC. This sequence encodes CASQGQGYREQYF.

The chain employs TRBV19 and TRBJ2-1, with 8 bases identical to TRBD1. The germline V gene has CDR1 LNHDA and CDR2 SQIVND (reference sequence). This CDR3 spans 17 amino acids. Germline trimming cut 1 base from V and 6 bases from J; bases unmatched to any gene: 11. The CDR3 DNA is TGTGCCAGTAGTATAGGGGCAGGGGGCAGTCCCGGCAATGAGCAGTTCTTC. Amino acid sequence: CASSIGAGGSPGNEQFF.

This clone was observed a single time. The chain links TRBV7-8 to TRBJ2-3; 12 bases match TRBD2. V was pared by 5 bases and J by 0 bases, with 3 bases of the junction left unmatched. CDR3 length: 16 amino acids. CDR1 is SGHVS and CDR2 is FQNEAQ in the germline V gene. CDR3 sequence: CASSLGLAGSTDTQYF. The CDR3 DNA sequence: TGTGCCAGCAGCCTAGGACTAGCGGGAAGCACAGATACGCAGTATTTT.

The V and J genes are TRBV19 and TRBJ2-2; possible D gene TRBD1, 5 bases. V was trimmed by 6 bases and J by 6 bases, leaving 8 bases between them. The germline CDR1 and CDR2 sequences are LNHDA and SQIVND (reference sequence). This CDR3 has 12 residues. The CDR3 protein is CASSPGSGELFF. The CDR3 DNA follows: TGTGCCAGTAGCCCAGGGTCCGGGGAGCTGTTTTTT. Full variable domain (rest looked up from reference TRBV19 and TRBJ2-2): DGGITQSPKYLFRKEGQNVTLSCEQNLNHDAMYWYRQDPGQGLRLIYYSQIVNDFQKGDIAEGYSVSREKKESFPLTVTSAQKNPTAFYLCASSPGSGELFFGEGSRLTVL.

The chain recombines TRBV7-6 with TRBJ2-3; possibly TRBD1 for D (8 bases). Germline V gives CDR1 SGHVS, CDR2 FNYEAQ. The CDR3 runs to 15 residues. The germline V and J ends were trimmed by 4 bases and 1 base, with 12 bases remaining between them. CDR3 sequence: CASSSAGQGTDTQYF. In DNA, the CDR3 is TGTGCCAGCAGCTCAGCGGGACAGGGCACAGATACGCAGTATTTT.

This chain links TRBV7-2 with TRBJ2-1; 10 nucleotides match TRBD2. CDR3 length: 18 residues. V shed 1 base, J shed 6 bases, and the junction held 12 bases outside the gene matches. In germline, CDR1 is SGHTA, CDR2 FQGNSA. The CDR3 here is CASSLVPPGLAGVNEQFF. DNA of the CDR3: TGTGCCAGCAGCTTAGTGCCCCCGGGGCTAGCGGGAGTCAATGAGCAGTTCTTC.

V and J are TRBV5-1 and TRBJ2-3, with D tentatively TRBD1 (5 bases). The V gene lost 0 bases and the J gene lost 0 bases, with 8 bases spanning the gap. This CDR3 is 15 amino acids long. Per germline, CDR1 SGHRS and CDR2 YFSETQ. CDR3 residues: CASSLGGKSTDTQYF. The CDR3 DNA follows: TGCGCCAGCAGCTTGGGGGGCAAAAGCACAGATACGCAGTATTTT.

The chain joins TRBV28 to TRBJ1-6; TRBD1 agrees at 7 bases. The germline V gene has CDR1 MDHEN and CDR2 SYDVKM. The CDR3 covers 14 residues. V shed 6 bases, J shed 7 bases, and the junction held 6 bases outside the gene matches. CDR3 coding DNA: TGTGCCAGCAGCCTTGGACAGGCAAATTCACCCCTCCACTTT. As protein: CASSLGQANSPLHF. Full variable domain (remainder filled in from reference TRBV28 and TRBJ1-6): DVKVTQSSRYLVKRTGEKVFLECVQDMDHENMFWYRQDPGLGLRLIYFSYDVKMKEKGDIPEGYSVSREKKERFSLILESASTNQTSMYLCASSLGQANSPLHFGNGTRLTVT.

CDR3 nucleotide sequence: TGTGCCAGTAGTACAGTCCTGAGGACTGTGGGAGGTACGCAGTATTTT. Protein product: CASSTVLRTVGGTQYF. The chain joins TRBV19 to TRBJ2-3; TRBD2 is a possible D gene (6 bases). This CDR3 region has 16 residues. Germline V lookup: CDR1 LNHDA, CDR2 SQIVND (reference sequence). Trimming took off 4 bases at V and 8 bases at J, with 22 bases between the two ends.

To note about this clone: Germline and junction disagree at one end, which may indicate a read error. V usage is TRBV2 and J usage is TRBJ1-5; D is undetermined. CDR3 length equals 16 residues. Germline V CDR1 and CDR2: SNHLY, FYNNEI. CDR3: CASSEVLIASNQPQHF. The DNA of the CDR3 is TGTGCCAGCAGCGAAGTTCTCATTGCGAGCAATCAGCCCCAGCATTTT. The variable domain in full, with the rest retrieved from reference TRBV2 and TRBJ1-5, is EPEVTQTPSHQVTQMGQEVILRCVPISNHLYFYWYRQILGQKVEFLVSFYNNEISEKSEIFDDQFSVERPDGSNFTLKIRSTKLEDSAMYFCASSEVLIASNQPQHFGDGTRLSIL.

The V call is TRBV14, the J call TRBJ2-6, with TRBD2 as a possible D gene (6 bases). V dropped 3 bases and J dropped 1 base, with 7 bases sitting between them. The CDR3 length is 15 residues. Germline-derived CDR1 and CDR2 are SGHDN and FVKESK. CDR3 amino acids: CASSHGGSGANVLTF. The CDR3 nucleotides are TGTGCCAGCAGCCACGGGGGTTCTGGGGCCAACGTCCTGACTTTC.

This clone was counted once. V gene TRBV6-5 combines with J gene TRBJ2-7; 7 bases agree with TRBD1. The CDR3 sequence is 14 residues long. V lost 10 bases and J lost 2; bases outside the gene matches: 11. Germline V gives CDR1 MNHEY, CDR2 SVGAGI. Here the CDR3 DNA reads TGTGCCACAACCACAGGGGCTCGAGCCTACGAGCAGTACTTC. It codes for CATTTGARAYEQYF.

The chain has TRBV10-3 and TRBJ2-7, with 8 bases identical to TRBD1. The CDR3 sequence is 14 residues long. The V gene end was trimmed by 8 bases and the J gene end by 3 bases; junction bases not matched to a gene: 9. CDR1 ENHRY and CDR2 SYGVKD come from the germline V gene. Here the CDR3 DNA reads TGTGCCATCGGTACAGGCAGGGGGCACTACGAGCAGTACTTC. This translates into CAIGTGRGHYEQYF.

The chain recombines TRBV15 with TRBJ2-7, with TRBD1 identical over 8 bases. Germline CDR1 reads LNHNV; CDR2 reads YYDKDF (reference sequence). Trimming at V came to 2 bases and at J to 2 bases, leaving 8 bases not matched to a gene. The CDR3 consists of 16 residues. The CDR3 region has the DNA TGTGCCACCAGCAGACAATCAGGGGGCCATACCTACGAGCAGTACTTC. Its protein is CATSRQSGGHTYEQYF.

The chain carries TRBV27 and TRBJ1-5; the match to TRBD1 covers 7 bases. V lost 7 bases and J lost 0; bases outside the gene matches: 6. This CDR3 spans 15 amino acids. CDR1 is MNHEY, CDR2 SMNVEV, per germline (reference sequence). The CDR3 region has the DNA TGTGCCAGCATGAGGACAGGAATTAGCAATCAGCCCCAGCATTTT. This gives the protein CASMRTGISNQPQHF.

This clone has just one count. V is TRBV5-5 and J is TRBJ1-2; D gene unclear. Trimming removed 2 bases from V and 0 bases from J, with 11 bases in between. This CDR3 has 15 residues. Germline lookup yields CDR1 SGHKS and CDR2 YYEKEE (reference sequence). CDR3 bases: TGTGCCAGCAGCTTTTCCCTGGACTCTAACTATGGCTACACCTTC. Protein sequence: CASSFSLDSNYGYTF. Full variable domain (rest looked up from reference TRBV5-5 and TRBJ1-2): DAGVTQSPTHLIKTRGQQVTLRCSPISGHKSVSWYQQVLGQGPQFIFQYYEKEERGRGNFPDRFSARQFPNYSSELNVNALLLGDSALYLCASSFSLDSNYGYTFGSGTRLTVV.

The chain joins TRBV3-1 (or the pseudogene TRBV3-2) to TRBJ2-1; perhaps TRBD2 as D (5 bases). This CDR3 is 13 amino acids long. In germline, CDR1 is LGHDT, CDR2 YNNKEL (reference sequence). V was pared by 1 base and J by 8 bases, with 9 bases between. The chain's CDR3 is CASSQGGGYEQFF. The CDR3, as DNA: TGTGCCAGCAGCCAAGGAGGAGGCTATGAGCAGTTCTTC.

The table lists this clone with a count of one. The CDR3 spells CASSQSLGDYGYTF. In DNA, the CDR3 is TGTGCCAGCAGCCAATCCCTAGGGGACTATGGCTACACCTTC. V gene TRBV16 combines with J gene TRBJ1-2, with D tentatively TRBD1 (5 bases). In germline, CDR1 is KGHSY, CDR2 FQNENV. Trimming left V 0 bases short and J 3 bases short, with 8 bases between. CDR3 length equals 14 residues.